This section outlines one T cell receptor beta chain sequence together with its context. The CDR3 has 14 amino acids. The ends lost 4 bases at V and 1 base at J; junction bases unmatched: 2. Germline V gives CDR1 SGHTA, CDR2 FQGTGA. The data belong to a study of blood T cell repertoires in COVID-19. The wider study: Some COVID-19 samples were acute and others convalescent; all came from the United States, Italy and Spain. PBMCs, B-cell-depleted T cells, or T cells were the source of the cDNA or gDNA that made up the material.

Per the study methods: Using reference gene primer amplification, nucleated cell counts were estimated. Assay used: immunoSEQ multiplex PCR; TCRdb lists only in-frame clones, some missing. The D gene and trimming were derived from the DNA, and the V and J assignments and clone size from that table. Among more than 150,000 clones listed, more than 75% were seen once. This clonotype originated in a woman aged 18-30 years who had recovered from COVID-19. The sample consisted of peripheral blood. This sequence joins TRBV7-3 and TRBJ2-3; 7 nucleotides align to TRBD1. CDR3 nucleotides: TGTGCCAGCAGCTACAGGGGAGGCACAGATACGCAGTATTTT. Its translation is CASSYRGGTDTQYF.